One and the same sample provided the 26 T cell receptor beta chains below, sequenced in a study of T cells in Graves' hyperthyroidism and ophthalmopathy. Amplification yielded TCR beta CDR3 regions, with RNA transcripts as the source. HTBI primers were employed in a first-round RT-PCR of the TCR CDR3. TCRdb called the multiplex PCR reads again in MiXCR, with one record for every CDR3 protein. The table has over 200,000 distinct CDR3 sequences, roughly 18% seen once; the top ten hold approximately 46%. Input material: blood. These receptors all stem from a man aged 50 or older with Graves' hyperthyroidism.

This clonotype was observed a handful of times. This chain links TRBV4-1 with TRBJ2-2; D is possibly TRBD1 (6 bases). Trimming removed 1 base at V and 8 bases at J, with 17 bases between. Germline assignment: CDR1 MGHRA and CDR2 YSYEKL. This CDR3 spans 16 amino acids. The DNA of the CDR3 is TGCGCCAGCAGCCAAGCCGGCAGGGGTGGGCCGGGGGAGCTGTTTTTT. Translation gives CASSQAGRGGPGELFF.

This clonotype was recorded many times. The V call is TRBV11-3, the J call TRBJ2-6; D remains unclear. V lost 0 bases to trimming and J lost 2 bases, with 8 bases between them. This CDR3 is 16 amino acids long. CDR1 and CDR2 from the germline V gene are SGHNT and YENEEA. CDR3 sequence: CASSLDPGPGANVLTF. CDR3 nucleotide sequence: TGTGCCAGCAGCTTAGACCCTGGGCCTGGGGCCAACGTCCTGACTTTC.

About this clonotype itself: It may be a read error: a sequence one base away is much more abundant. V gene TRBV7-2 combines with J gene TRBJ1-4, with 11 bases that match TRBD1. The germline V gene has CDR1 SGHTA and CDR2 FQGNSA. The CDR3 extends over 19 amino acids. CDR3 sequence reads: CVSSSGQGAAPWGDEKLFF. As DNA, the CDR3 is TGTGTCAGCAGCTCCGGACAGGGGGCCGCTCCCTGGGGAGATGAAAAACTGTTTTTT.

This clonotype was picked up many times. The rearrangement joins TRBV29-1 to TRBJ1-2; D is ambiguous. Per the germline V gene, CDR1 is SQVTM and CDR2 is ANQGSEA. This CDR3 has 11 amino acids. The germline V and J ends were trimmed by 3 bases and 8 bases, with 10 bases remaining between them. In DNA, the CDR3 is TGCAGCGTTGATAAGTCCGGGGGCTACACCTTC. This sequence encodes CSVDKSGGYTF.

This clonotype was detected only a few times. V is TRBV5-1 and J is TRBJ2-1; a possible D gene is TRBD2 (5 bases). The CDR3 loop spans 15 amino acids. Trimming pared 4 bases from V and 9 bases from J, leaving 20 bases between. Germline lookup yields CDR1 SGHRS and CDR2 YFSETQ. CDR3 residues: CASSPSGVPEVEQFF. The CDR3 nucleotides are TGCGCCAGCAGCCCGTCCGGCGTCCCGGAGGTTGAGCAGTTCTTC.

The V call is TRBV20-1, the J call TRBJ2-5; perhaps TRBD1 as D (6 bases). Germline lookup yields CDR1 DFQATT and CDR2 SNEGSKA (reference sequence). The V gene lost 5 bases and the J gene lost 6 bases, with 13 bases spanning the gap. CDR3 length equals 12 residues. CDR3 loop: CSAQSGVKTQYF. For the CDR3, the DNA is TGCAGTGCTCAGTCAGGGGTAAAGACCCAGTACTTC.

This clonotype was detected ten times or more. The CDR3 nucleotides are TGTGCCAGCAGCCAAGATGGGACTACGGGCTACGAGCAGTACTTC. Protein sequence: CASSQDGTTGYEQYF. The rearrangement links TRBV3-1 to TRBJ2-7, with 7 bases fitting TRBD2. Trimming removed 0 bases from V and 3 bases from J; junction bases left unmatched: 5. This CDR3 contains 15 residues. Germline V gives CDR1 LGHDT, CDR2 YNNKEL (reference sequence).

In this sample, this clonotype turned up many times. The CDR3 is CASSVRGGDFNSPLHF. CDR3 in DNA: TGTGCCAGCAGTGTGAGAGGGGGCGATTTTAATTCACCCCTCCACTTT. The rearrangement links TRBV2 to TRBJ1-6; TRBD1 aligns across 7 bases. The CDR3 spans 16 residues. Germline CDR1 is SNHLY and CDR2 is FYNNEI. The V segment lost 4 bases and the J segment 6 bases; nucleotides outside the gene matches: 9.

The gene calls are TRBV27 and TRBJ2-7; 8 bases are a match to TRBD1. CDR1 is MNHEY and CDR2 is SMNVEV in the germline V gene (reference sequence). The junction had 4 bases not matched to a gene; V was cut back by 6 bases and J by 3 bases. The length of the CDR3 is 13 residues. The CDR3 DNA is TGTGCCAGCAGCCAGACAGGGGTCTACGAGCAGTACTTC. Its protein is CASSQTGVYEQYF.

The rearrangement links TRBV10-3 to TRBJ2-3; 8 positions agree with TRBD2. This CDR3 comprises 15 residues. V shed 2 bases and J 2 bases; nucleotides not matched to a gene: 3. Germline V gene data show CDR1 as ENHRY and CDR2 as SYGVKD. CDR3 residues: CAISEVSGTTDTQYF. In DNA form, the CDR3 reads TGTGCCATCAGTGAGGTTAGCGGGACCACAGATACGCAGTATTTT.

The chain links TRBV20-1 to TRBJ2-3; no clear D. This CDR3 has 14 amino acids. Trimming left V 6 bases short and J 4 bases short, with 17 bases between. Germline loops: CDR1 DFQATT, CDR2 SNEGSKA (reference sequence). The CDR3 DNA is TGCAGTGCCCAAGAGCCCGCTTACGCAGATACGCAGTATTTT. Its protein is CSAQEPAYADTQYF.

Ten or more counts support this clonotype. This chain links TRBV7-9 with TRBJ2-7; 7 nucleotides agree with TRBD1. The ends lost 3 bases at V and 7 bases at J; junction bases unmatched: 9. The CDR3 runs to 14 residues. Looked up from germline, CDR1 is SEHNR and CDR2 is FQNEAQ (reference sequence). The CDR3 sequence: CASSFIVGQSEQYF. CDR3 DNA sequence: TGTGCCAGCAGCTTTATCGTGGGACAGTCTGAGCAGTACTTC. Full variable domain (outside the CDR3, taken from reference TRBV7-9 and TRBJ2-7): DTGVSQNPRHKITKRGQNVTFRCDPISEHNRLYWYRQTLGQGPEFLTYFQNEAQLEKSRLLSDRFSAERPKGSFSTLEIQRTEQGDSAMYLCASSFIVGQSEQYFGPGTRLTVT.

This clonotype was detected many times. V gene TRBV14 combines with J gene TRBJ2-3; maybe TRBD2 (5 bases). The CDR3 is 17 amino acids. The germline V and J ends were trimmed by 2 bases and 3 bases, with 18 bases remaining between them. Germline-derived CDR1 and CDR2 are SGHDN and FVKESK. CDR3 in amino acids: CASSQRHQRRWTDTQYF. The CDR3, as DNA: TGTGCCAGCAGCCAAAGACATCAGCGGAGGTGGACAGATACGCAGTATTTT.

This clonotype was detected many times. J is TRBJ1-1 and V is TRBV20-1, with 7 positions matching TRBD1. CDR1 is DFQATT and CDR2 is SNEGSKA in the germline V gene (reference sequence). Trimming at V came to 4 bases and at J to 3 bases, leaving 11 bases not matched to a gene. The CDR3 contains 15 residues. The DNA of the CDR3 is TGCAGTGCTACCCATAGACAGGGAGGGTACACTGAAGCTTTCTTT. It codes for CSATHRQGGYTEAFF.

The gene calls are TRBV3-1 and TRBJ2-1, with 8 bases matching TRBD1. The V segment lost 5 bases and the J segment 5 bases; nucleotides outside the gene matches: 8. This CDR3 is 15 amino acids long. Germline CDR1 LGHDT, CDR2 YNNKEL (reference sequence). The CDR3 nucleotides read TGTGCCAGCAGCGACAGGGGAAGGGGGGACAATGAGCAGTTCTTC. Residues: CASSDRGRGDNEQFF.

A remark on this clonotype: The germline gene is not matched at one end of the junction; a read error may be the cause. The rearrangement links TRBV5-1 to TRBJ1-2; unclear D gene. This CDR3 spans 14 amino acids. Germline lookup yields CDR1 SGHRS and CDR2 YFSETQ. The CDR3 protein is CASSLEFGNCGYTF. CDR3 DNA sequence: TGCGCCAGCAGCTTGGAGTTCGGGAACTGTGGCTACACCTTC.

This clonotype has at least ten counts. The chain uses TRBV5-1 and TRBJ2-3; TRBD2 matches 11 bases. The germline CDR1 and CDR2 sequences are SGHRS and YFSETQ. V was clipped by 3 bases and J by 1 base; unmatched bases: 4. The CDR3 consists of 16 residues. The CDR3 DNA is TGCGCCAGCAGCTCCGGGACTAGCGGAGGCACAGATACGCAGTATTTT. Its protein product is CASSSGTSGGTDTQYF. The full variable domain, with the rest looked up from reference TRBV5-1 and TRBJ2-3, is KAGVTQTPRYLIKTRGQQVTLSCSPISGHRSVSWYQQTPGQGLQFLFEYFSETQRNKGNFPGRFSGRQFSNSRSEMNVSTLELGDSALYLCASSSGTSGGTDTQYFGPGTRLTVL.

This clonotype appeared a few times. This chain joins TRBV28 and TRBJ2-7; D is unclear. V lost 5 bases and J lost 6, with 11 bases in between. The CDR3 has 12 amino acids. Looked up from germline, CDR1 is MDHEN and CDR2 is SYDVKM. The CDR3 sequence is CASSPYRFEQYF. CDR3 bases: TGTGCCAGCAGTCCCTATAGGTTCGAGCAGTACTTC.

The table lists this clonotype with many counts. This rearrangement joins TRBV2 to TRBJ1-4; 8 nucleotides match TRBD1. CDR3 length equals 13 residues. Germline CDR1 and CDR2: SNHLY and FYNNEI. Trimming took 8 bases from V and 8 from J; bases not matched to a gene: 7. The CDR3 DNA sequence: TGTGCCAGCGGAGACAGGGGAGGGGAAAAACTGTTTTTT. Its protein is CASGDRGGEKLFF. The entire variable domain, with the rest obtained from reference TRBV2 and TRBJ1-4, is as follows: EPEVTQTPSHQVTQMGQEVILRCVPISNHLYFYWYRQILGQKVEFLVSFYNNEISEKSEIFDDQFSVERPDGSNFTLKIRSTKLEDSAMYFCASGDRGGEKLFFGSGTQLSVL.

The table lists this clonotype with a few counts. The chain is built from TRBV28 and TRBJ1-3, with a weak D call TRBD1 (6 bases). Trimming removed 5 bases at V and 3 bases at J, with 17 bases between. The V gene's germline CDR1 is MDHEN and CDR2 SYDVKM. This CDR3 spans 16 amino acids. This chain's CDR3 is CASSDRGGRDGNTIYF. The CDR3 DNA is TGTGCCAGCAGTGATCGTGGGGGGCGGGATGGAAACACCATATATTTT.

V is TRBV7-9 and J is TRBJ2-1, with 10 positions matching TRBD2. Germline V gene lookup returns CDR1 SEHNR and CDR2 FQNEAQ (reference sequence). V was clipped by 5 bases and J by 7 bases; unmatched bases: 5. The CDR3 consists of 14 residues. CDR3 nucleotide sequence: TGTGCCAGCAGCCCCCAGACTAGCGGGAATGAGCAGTTCTTC. Its translation is CASSPQTSGNEQFF. Based on the CDR3 plus reference TRBV7-9 and TRBJ2-1, the full variable domain is DTGVSQNPRHKITKRGQNVTFRCDPISEHNRLYWYRQTLGQGPEFLTYFQNEAQLEKSRLLSDRFSAERPKGSFSTLEIQRTEQGDSAMYLCASSPQTSGNEQFFGPGTRLTVL.

This clonotype was found a few times. V usage is TRBV3-1 and J usage is TRBJ1-1, with 9 bases aligning to TRBD1. Losses at the gene ends were 8 bases for V and 6 bases for J; bases not matched to a gene: 7. Germline V gene sequence: CDR1 LGHDT, CDR2 YNNKEL (reference sequence). This CDR3 comprises 13 residues. DNA for the CDR3: TGTGCCAGCGGGGGACAGGGAGGGGCTGAAGCTTTCTTT. Protein: CASGGQGGAEAFF.

This clonotype was picked up a small number of times. The chain combines TRBV20-1 with TRBJ2-2; a possible D gene is TRBD1 (6 bases). Germline CDR1 DFQATT, CDR2 SNEGSKA (reference sequence). The germline V and J ends were trimmed by 5 bases and 5 bases, with 21 bases remaining between them. The CDR3 runs 16 residues. The CDR3 here is CSAQESGTQGTGELFF. The CDR3 nucleotides are TGCAGTGCTCAAGAATCCGGGACCCAGGGGACCGGGGAGCTGTTTTTT.

This clonotype has a handful of counts. The chain uses TRBV18 and TRBJ1-1; the D is unclear. Germline CDR1 and CDR2: KGHSH and LQKENI. The CDR3 covers 15 residues. V was shortened by 3 bases and J by 1 base, with 12 bases between the two germline ends. The CDR3 region is CASSPGPRRNTEAFF. The CDR3, as DNA: TGTGCCAGCTCACCGGGCCCTCGCAGGAACACTGAAGCTTTCTTT. The full variable domain, its missing parts supplied by reference TRBV18 and TRBJ1-1, is NAGVMQNPRHLVRRRGQEARLRCSPMKGHSHVYWYRQLPEEGLKFMVYLQKENIIDESGMPKERFSAEFPKEGPSILRIQQVVRGDSAAYFCASSPGPRRNTEAFFGQGTRLTVV.

This clonotype was found many times. The genes are TRBV20-1 and TRBJ2-4, with 7 nucleotides matching TRBD2. Losses at the gene ends were 7 bases for V and 7 bases for J; bases not matched to a gene: 10. The CDR3 contains 13 residues. Germline values: CDR1 DFQATT, CDR2 SNEGSKA (reference sequence). The CDR3 is CSVGGGDSNIQYF. In DNA form, the CDR3 reads TGCAGTGTTGGGGGGGGGGATTCGAACATTCAGTACTTC.

The table lists this clonotype with many counts. V gene TRBV20-1 combines with J gene TRBJ1-5, with 7 bases identical to TRBD1. The V and J ends lost 2 bases and 2 bases, in that order; junction bases with no gene match: 12. The CDR3 runs 17 residues. In germline, CDR1 is DFQATT, CDR2 SNEGSKA (reference sequence). In nucleotides, the CDR3 is TGCAGTGCTAGAAAAGGGGGCCTACGCTTAGGCAATCAGCCCCAGCATTTT. Its protein is CSARKGGLRLGNQPQHF.